These T cell receptor beta chains were read from a single sample in a study of T-cell memory formation after mild COVID-19. MiXCR, run by TCRdb on the 5' RACE reads, gives a single entry per CDR3 protein. The repertoire consists of 140,000 or so distinct CDR3 sequences, with about 6% occurring once and the leading ten covering roughly 2.1%. Sequencing input: PBMCs or a T cell subset sorted from them (not recorded which). All receptors derive from an adult woman who had mild COVID-19 (a few samples of this study predate the infection). Cell type and time point are not known. Each CDR3 is given with its conserved first and last residue. D genes are given only for firm matches. Part of the rows lack a size; the others show once, few, many or a class for expanded clones.

TRBD1,TRBJ1-1,many,15,TRBV5-1,TGCGCCAGCAGCTTCTCACAGGGGTGGAACACTGAAGCTTTCTTT,CASSFSQGWNTEAFF
TRBD1,TRBJ2-7,NA,13,TRBV5-1,TGCGCCAGTGTATCACAGGGGGACTACGAGCAGTACTTC,CASVSQGDYEQYF
NA,TRBJ2-6,few,14,TRBV2,TGTGCCAGCAGTGGGGGGAATGGGGCCAACGTCCTGACTTTC,CASSGGNGANVLTF
NA,TRBJ2-2,many,16,TRBV12-3/TRBV12-4,TGTGCCAGCAGCCCCGTGTTGGGCCCGAACACCGGGGAGCTGTTTTTT,CASSPVLGPNTGELFF
NA,TRBJ1-6,many,13,TRBV15,TGTGCCACCAGCAGGGATTCTAATTCACCCCTCCACTTT,CATSRDSNSPLHF
NA,TRBJ1-1,NA,11,TRBV25-1,TGTGCCAGCAGTGAATATGGTAGAGCTTTCTTT,CASSEYGRAFF
TRBD2,TRBJ2-1,few,15,TRBV18,TGTGCCAGCTCATGGCTAGCGGGGTCCTACAATGAGCAGTTCTTC,CASSWLAGSYNEQFF
TRBD2,TRBJ2-5,many,15,TRBV9,TGTGCCAGCAGCGTAGGGGCGGGAGTCAAAGAGACCCAGTACTTC,CASSVGAGVKETQYF
TRBD2,TRBJ2-4,many,15,TRBV12-3/TRBV12-4,TGTGCCAGCACCTGGACTAGCGGGAGGGAAAACATTCAGTACTTC,CASTWTSGRENIQYF
NA,TRBJ2-2,few,14,TRBV4-2,TGTGCCAGCAGCCTTAACAGGGTCACCGGGGAGCTGTTTTTT,CASSLNRVTGELFF
NA,TRBJ2-3,NA,15,TRBV5-4,TGTGCCAGCAGCTTACCCGGGACTAGCACAGATACGCAGTATTTT,CASSLPGTSTDTQYF
NA,TRBJ1-5,NA,16,TRBV7-2,TGTGCCAGCAGCTTAATCGGGCACGAAAGAAGTCAGCCCCAGCATTTT,CASSLIGHERSQPQHF
TRBD2,TRBJ2-7,many,15,TRBV24-1,TGTGCCACCAGTGATAGTTGGGTTGGCGGGGGCGAGCAGTACTTC,CATSDSWVGGGEQYF
NA,TRBJ1-1,many,14,TRBV5-1,TGCGCCAGCAGGATTTCGGAACGGCGGACTGAAGCTTTCTTT,CASRISERRTEAFF
NA,TRBJ2-7,NA,13,TRBV20-1,TGCAGTGCCATGTTTTGGGGCGACCACGAGCAGTACTTC,CSAMFWGDHEQYF
TRBD2,TRBJ2-2,many,17,TRBV4-1,TGCGCCAGCAGCCAAGATAGCGGACTAGCGGTAATGGGGGAGCTGTTTTTT,CASSQDSGLAVMGELFF
TRBD2,TRBJ2-3,NA,19,TRBV20-1,TGCAGTGCTAGAGTCGTAGCGGGGAGACACCAAACTAGCACAGATACGCAGTATTTT,CSARVVAGRHQTSTDTQYF
TRBD2,TRBJ2-2,NA,17,TRBV9,TGTGCCAGCAGCGTGGGTAGCGGGTTAAGTGGCACCGGGGAGCTGTTTTTT,CASSVGSGLSGTGELFF
NA,TRBJ1-4,many,13,TRBV7-2,TGTGCCAGCTCTACTCCTCCTAATGAAAAACTGTTTTTT,CASSTPPNEKLFF
NA,TRBJ1-1,many,15,TRBV5-6,TGTGCCAGCAGCTTGAGGACTGTGGTGGCCACTGAAGCTTTCTTT,CASSLRTVVATEAFF
NA,TRBJ1-1,many,12,TRBV5-1,TGCGCCAGCAGCTTCTCGAAGGGTGAAGCTTTCTTT,CASSFSKGEAFF
NA,TRBJ2-3,many,13,TRBV6-6,TGTGCCAGCACACAGCGGGGCACAGATACGCAGTATTTT,CASTQRGTDTQYF
TRBD1,TRBJ1-2,NA,14,TRBV2,TGTGCCAGCCGAGAACTACAGGGGTCTCGGGGCTACACCTTC,CASRELQGSRGYTF
TRBD1,TRBJ2-7,NA,14,TRBV4-2,TGTGCCAGCAGCCCAGCCGGACAGGGTAGCGAGCAGTACTTC,CASSPAGQGSEQYF
TRBD2,TRBJ2-5,many,14,TRBV3-1,TGTGCCAGCAGGGGGACTAGCGGCCAAGAGACCCAGTACTTC,CASRGTSGQETQYF
TRBD1,TRBJ2-3,many,14,TRBV7-3,TGTGCCAGCAGCTCTACACAGGGGCCAAGTACGCAGTATTTT,CASSSTQGPSTQYF
NA,TRBJ2-3,many,14,TRBV7-8,TGTGCCACGACCAACAGGGAAGGCACAGATACGCAGTATTTT,CATTNREGTDTQYF
NA,TRBJ1-1,few,15,TRBV7-6,TGTGCCAGCAGCACCCCAGGGACGGGGAACACTGAAGCTTTCTTT,CASSTPGTGNTEAFF
NA,TRBJ2-2,few,16,TRBV10-3,TGTGCCATCAGTGAAGCCCCCGACGGACCATCCGGGGAGCTGTTTTTT,CAISEAPDGPSGELFF
NA,TRBJ2-6,many,18,TRBV21-1,TGTGCCAGCAGCAGTGGCTGGAAAGGGGTAACTGGGGCCAACGTCCTGACTTTC,CASSSGWKGVTGANVLTF
NA,TRBJ1-1,NA,15,TRBV6-1,TGTGCCAGCAGTGAACCTCCAGGGTATGTGACTGAAGCTTTCTTT,CASSEPPGYVTEAFF
NA,TRBJ2-3,few,13,TRBV7-8,TGTGCCAGCAGCTCAAGGCCCGTCGATACGCAGTATTTT,CASSSRPVDTQYF
NA,TRBJ1-5,many,17,TRBV7-8,TGTGCCAGCAGTCCAGAGGGGCCGGGACATAGCAATCAGCCCCAGCATTTT,CASSPEGPGHSNQPQHF
TRBD1,TRBJ1-3,many,16,TRBV5-1,TGCGCCAGCAGCTTACAGGGGTCCAACTCTGGAAACACCATATATTTT,CASSLQGSNSGNTIYF
NA,TRBJ2-3,many,17,TRBV7-2,TGTGCCAGCAGCACTACATCGACAAGGGTTGGCCCAGATACGCAGTATTTT,CASSTTSTRVGPDTQYF
NA,TRBJ2-7,NA,13,TRBV7-8,TGTGCCAGCAGCTTACTGGGATCCTACGAGCAGTACTTC,CASSLLGSYEQYF
NA,TRBJ2-2,few,15,TRBV5-6,TGTGCCAGCAGACGGACGGTACCTAACACCGGGGAGCTGTTTTTT,CASRRTVPNTGELFF
NA,TRBJ2-7,few,13,TRBV20-1,TGCAGTGCTTACAGGACTGACTCCTATGAGCAGTACTTC,CSAYRTDSYEQYF
TRBD2,TRBJ2-1,few,16,TRBV12-3/TRBV12-4,TGTGCCAGCAGTTTAGTTAGCGGGTGGGGGGACAATGAGCAGTTCTTC,CASSLVSGWGDNEQFF
NA,TRBJ1-3,NA,15,TRBV16,TGTGCCAGCAGACCAAACGCCGGCGGGGGAAACACCATATATTTT,CASRPNAGGGNTIYF
TRBD2,TRBJ2-7,many,15,TRBV7-2,TGTGCCAGCAGCAGACTAGCGGGAGTGGCCTACGAGCAGTACTTC,CASSRLAGVAYEQYF
NA,TRBJ1-5,many,15,TRBV12-3/TRBV12-4,TGTGCCAGCAGGGAATCAGGGATCAGAAATCAGCCCCAGCATTTT,CASRESGIRNQPQHF